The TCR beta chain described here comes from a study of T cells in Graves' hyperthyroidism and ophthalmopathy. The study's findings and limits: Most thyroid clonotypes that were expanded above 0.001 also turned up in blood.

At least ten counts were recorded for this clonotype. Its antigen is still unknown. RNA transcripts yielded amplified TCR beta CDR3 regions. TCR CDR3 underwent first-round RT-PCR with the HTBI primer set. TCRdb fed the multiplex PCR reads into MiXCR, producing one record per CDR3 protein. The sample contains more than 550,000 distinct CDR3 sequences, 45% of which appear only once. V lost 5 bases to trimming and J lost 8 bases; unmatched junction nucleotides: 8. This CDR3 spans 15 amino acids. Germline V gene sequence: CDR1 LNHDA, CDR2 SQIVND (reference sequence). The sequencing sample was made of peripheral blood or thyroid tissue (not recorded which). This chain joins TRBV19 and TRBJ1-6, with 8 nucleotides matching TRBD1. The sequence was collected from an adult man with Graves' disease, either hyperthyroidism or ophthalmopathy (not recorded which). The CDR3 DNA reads TGTGCCAGTAGTCTGCGGACAGGGACGGATTCACCCCTCCACTTT. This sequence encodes CASSLRTGTDSPLHF.